Listed here are 3 T cell receptor beta chains from one sample, sequenced in a study of blood T cell repertoires in COVID-19. Profiled with immunoSEQ multiplex PCR; TCRdb holds only in-frame clones, not every one. The table includes 16,000 or so clones, about 85% detected once. Sequenced sample: peripheral blood. The receptors come from a human donor in a cohort sampled during active COVID-19.

V gene TRBV18 combines with J gene TRBJ1-2; 10 nucleotides match TRBD1. Germline CDR1 reads KGHSH; CDR2 reads LQKENI. The CDR3 has 14 amino acids. Trimming at V came to 6 bases and at J to 8 bases, leaving 9 bases not matched to a gene. CDR3 bases: TGTGCCAGCTCGCCCGGACAGGGGGTGCCCGGCTACACCTTC. This codes for CASSPGQGVPGYTF.

This chain uses TRBV5-4 with TRBJ2-3; 8 bases map to TRBD2. The CDR3 is 14 amino acids. Germline trimming cut 6 bases from V and 3 bases from J; bases unmatched to any gene: 6. Looked up from germline, CDR1 is SGHNT and CDR2 is YYREEE (reference sequence). CDR3 sequence (DNA): TGTGCCAGCACCGGGGGGGCCTCGACAGATACGCAGTATTTT. This encodes CASTGGASTDTQYF.

The rearrangement links TRBV7-9 to TRBJ2-3; tentatively, D is TRBD1 (6 bases). CDR1 is SEHNR, CDR2 FQNEAQ, per germline (reference sequence). CDR3 length: 17 residues. The germline V and J ends were trimmed by 4 bases and 2 bases, with 19 bases remaining between them. This CDR3 reads CASSSRRQERVTDTQYF. In DNA form, the CDR3 reads TGTGCCAGCAGCTCCCGAAGACAGGAAAGGGTCACAGATACGCAGTATTTT.